These 10 T cell receptor beta chains were sequenced from one sample in a study of PD-L1 blockade in urothelial cancer (dated by TCRdb to about 2017). This specimen's time point label, per the study, means: peripheral blood 6 weeks after treatment start. Libraries were constructed by the immunoSEQ multiplex PCR assay. The table comes from immuneACCESS by way of TCRdb, which keeps in-frame sequences with V and J called. Part of the clones is missing from these tables; in studies checked, under half for an unresolved V gene and the rest for unknown reasons. The sample table lists 30,000 to 45,000 clones, about 80% of them with a count of one. The ten largest account for about 10% of the sample. The material sequenced was PBMCs, taken around atezolizumab (anti-PD-L1) treatment. The receptor source for this set is a man aged 35 to 55 with urothelial cancer.

The chain has TRBV11-3 and TRBJ2-7, with 7 bases matching TRBD2. Looked up from germline, CDR1 is SGHNT and CDR2 is YENEEA. CDR3 length: 15 amino acids. V shed 3 bases, J shed 4 bases, and the junction held 9 bases outside the gene matches. In DNA form, the CDR3 reads TGTGCCAGCAGCTTGAAGACTAGCCCACAATACGAGCAGTACTTC. Amino acid sequence: CASSLKTSPQYEQYF.

The chain employs TRBV7-8 and TRBJ2-6; a weak D match, TRBD2 (5 bases). The CDR3 is 16 amino acids. Germline CDR1 and CDR2: SGHVS and FQNEAQ. V dropped 6 bases and J dropped 4 bases, with 16 bases sitting between them. CDR3 in DNA: TGTGCCAGCAGAGCTTATTCGGGGTCAGGGGCCAACGTCCTGACTTTC. This codes for CASRAYSGSGANVLTF. Drawing the rest from reference TRBV7-8 and TRBJ2-6, the complete variable domain is GAGVSQSPRYKVAKRGQDVALRCDPISGHVSLFWYQQALGQGPEFLTYFQNEAQLDKSGLPSDRFFAERPEGSVSTLKIQRTQQEDSAVYLCASRAYSGSGANVLTFGAGSRLTVL.

V and J are TRBV9 and TRBJ1-1; no firm D call. The CDR3 has 15 amino acids. V shed 0 bases and J shed 0 bases, with 9 bases lying between them. Germline V lookup: CDR1 SGDLS, CDR2 YYNGEE. The CDR3 region has the DNA TGTGCCAGCAGCGTAGACTCGGGTTTGAACACTGAAGCTTTCTTT. Translation: CASSVDSGLNTEAFF.

Here the CDR3 reads CASSLGSGRSRGGELFF. The CDR3 region has the DNA TGTGCCAGCAGCTTGGGTAGCGGGAGGTCCCGTGGCGGGGAGCTGTTTTTT. The gene calls are TRBV5-6 and TRBJ2-2; the match to TRBD2 covers 10 bases. This CDR3 comprises 17 residues. V gave up 0 bases and J gave up 7 bases; unmatched junction bases: 9. Germline loops: CDR1 SGHDT, CDR2 YYEEEE.

This chain links TRBV28 with TRBJ2-5, with D maybe TRBD1 (6 bases). Trimming took off 5 bases at V and 2 bases at J, with 18 bases between the two ends. CDR1 and CDR2 from the germline V gene are MDHEN and SYDVKM. The CDR3 runs to 16 residues. CDR3 nucleotide sequence: TGTGCCAGCAGTCTAGGAACAGGGAGTCGGCAAGAGACCCAGTACTTC. Protein sequence: CASSLGTGSRQETQYF.

This chain links TRBV30 with TRBJ2-6, with D perhaps TRBD1 (6 bases). Trimming pared 0 bases from V and 0 bases from J, leaving 12 bases between. Per the germline V gene, CDR1 is GTSNPN and CDR2 is SVGIG (reference sequence). The CDR3 is made up of 17 amino acids. CDR3 amino acids: CAWSVNRGFSGANVLTF. In DNA, the CDR3 is TGTGCCTGGAGTGTAAATAGGGGGTTCTCTGGGGCCAACGTCCTGACTTTC.

This chain connects TRBV4-2 to TRBJ2-1; 7 positions match TRBD1. With 3 bases clipped from V and 7 bases from J, the junction kept 18 bases outside the gene matches. The CDR3 is made up of 18 amino acids. CDR1 and CDR2 (germline): LGHNA, YNFKEQ. The chain's CDR3 is CASSQERQGRGKGNEQFF. In DNA, the CDR3 is TGTGCCAGCAGCCAGGAAAGACAGGGCCGCGGAAAAGGGAATGAGCAGTTCTTC.

J is TRBJ2-7 and V is TRBV7-9; no clear D. This CDR3 contains 13 residues. Trimming cost V 3 bases and J 5 bases, with 11 bases left between them. Germline CDR1 is SEHNR and CDR2 is FQNEAQ (reference sequence). CDR3 in DNA: TGTGCCAGCAGCTTGGTGGCCCTGGACGAGCAGTACTTC. The encoded protein is CASSLVALDEQYF.

The rearrangement uses TRBV11-2 and TRBJ2-7; the D gene is possibly TRBD1 (6 bases). Germline CDR1 and CDR2: SGHAT and FQNNGV. This CDR3 region has 15 residues. V gave up 1 base and J gave up 2 bases, with 12 bases separating them. CDR3 amino acids: CASSLVGQGTYEQYF. The DNA of the CDR3 is TGTGCCAGCAGCTTAGTAGGGCAGGGGACCTACGAGCAGTACTTC.

The gene calls are TRBV29-1 and TRBJ2-6, with 7 bases aligning to TRBD1. V shed 5 bases and J 0 bases; nucleotides not matched to a gene: 7. This CDR3 comprises 16 residues. In germline, CDR1 is SQVTM, CDR2 ANQGSEA. The CDR3 nucleotides are TGCAGCGTTCTCTCAGGGGGATTCTCTGGGGCCAACGTCCTGACTTTC. Its protein product is CSVLSGGFSGANVLTF.